The clone carrying this TCR beta chain was found many times. As yet, its antigen is unknown. The data are from a study of CD8 T cells in ankylosing spondylitis. MiXCR was run by TCRdb on the 5' RACE reads, yielding one entry per CDR3 protein. The profile shows approximately 200,000 distinct CDR3 sequences, 9.5% to 15% of them singletons. Study-wide findings and caveats: Reports say disease-linked clones showed up significantly more in matched ankylosing spondylitis synovial fluid.

This CDR3 is built from 16 residues. The V segment lost 0 bases and the J segment 5 bases; nucleotides outside the gene matches: 9. Germline values: CDR1 SQVTM, CDR2 ANQGSEA. The source of this sequence is a male donor with ankylosing spondylitis or in good health (not recorded which). Material for sequencing was blood, either unsorted or a sorted T cell fraction (not recorded which). The chain couples TRBV29-1 to TRBJ2-5; 10 bases are shared with TRBD2. The CDR3 bases are TGCAGCGTTGAAGATCCCCAGCGGGGGGGCCAGGAGACCCAGTACTTC. Encoded protein: CSVEDPQRGGQETQYF.